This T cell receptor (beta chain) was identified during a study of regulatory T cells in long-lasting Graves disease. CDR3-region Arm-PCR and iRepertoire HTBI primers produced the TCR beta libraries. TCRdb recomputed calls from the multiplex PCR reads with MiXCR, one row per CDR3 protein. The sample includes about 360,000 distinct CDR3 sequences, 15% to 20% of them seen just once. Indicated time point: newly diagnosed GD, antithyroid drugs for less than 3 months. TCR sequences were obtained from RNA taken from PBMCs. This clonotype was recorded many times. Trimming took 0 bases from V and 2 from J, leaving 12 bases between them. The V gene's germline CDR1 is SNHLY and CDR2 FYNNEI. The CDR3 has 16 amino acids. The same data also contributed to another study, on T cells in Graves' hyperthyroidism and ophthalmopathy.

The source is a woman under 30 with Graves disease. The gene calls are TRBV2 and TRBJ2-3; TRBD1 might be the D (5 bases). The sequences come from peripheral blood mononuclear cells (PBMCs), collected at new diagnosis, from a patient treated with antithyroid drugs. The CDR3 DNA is TGTGCCAGCAGTGAAGCGCTTCCAGGGTTCACAGATACGCAGTATTTT. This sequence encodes CASSEALPGFTDTQYF.